This record covers a single T cell receptor beta chain. Its antigen is not identified. This specimen comes from a study of shared clonotypes between healthy human individuals. Across the study: Per-donor plates numbered three CD4 naive, three CD4 memory, two CD8 naive and one CD8 memory.

Trimming left V 5 bases short and J 6 bases short, with 17 bases between. The germline gives CDR1 MNHNY, CDR2 SVGAGI (reference sequence). CDR3 length equals 14 residues. Researchers divided each subset's genomic DNA evenly across several immunoSEQ plates. Here immunoSEQ multiplex PCR was the method, and the copy in TCRdb shows in-frame clones only, minus some. This table holds under 1,100,000 clones, around 76% found once. The study separated CD4+ cells into CD45RA+ naive and CD45RA-negative memory subsets. Study results and caveats: With several donors compared, around 5% of naive CD4 clonotypes were shared.

The V call is TRBV6-6, the J call TRBJ2-7; D uncertain. The sequencing sample was made of memory CD4+ T cells sorted from blood. Subset of the sample: CD45RA-negative fraction. The clonotype comes from a man aged 18 to 30 in good health. DNA for the CDR3: TGTGCCAGCAGTCCCGACTTTAATCGCGCCGAGCAGTACTTC. Its protein is CASSPDFNRAEQYF.